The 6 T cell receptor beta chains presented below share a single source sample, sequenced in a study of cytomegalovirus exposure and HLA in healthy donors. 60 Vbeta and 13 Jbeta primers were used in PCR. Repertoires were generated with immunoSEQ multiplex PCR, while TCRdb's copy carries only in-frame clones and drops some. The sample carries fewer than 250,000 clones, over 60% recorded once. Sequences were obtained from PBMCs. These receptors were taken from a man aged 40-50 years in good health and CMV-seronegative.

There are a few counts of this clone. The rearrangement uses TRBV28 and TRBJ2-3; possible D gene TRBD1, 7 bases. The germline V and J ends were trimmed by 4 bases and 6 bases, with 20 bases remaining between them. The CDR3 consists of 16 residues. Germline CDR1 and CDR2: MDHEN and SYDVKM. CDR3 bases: TGTGCCAGCAGTTGGTCCCAGGAGGGGGCTTCCGATACGCAGTATTTT. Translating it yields CASSWSQEGASDTQYF.

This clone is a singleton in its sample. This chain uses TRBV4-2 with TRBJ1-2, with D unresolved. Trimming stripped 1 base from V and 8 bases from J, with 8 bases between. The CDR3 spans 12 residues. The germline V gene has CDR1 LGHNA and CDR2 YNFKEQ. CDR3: CASSQAREGYTF. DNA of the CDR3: TGTGCCAGCAGCCAAGCTAGAGAGGGCTACACCTTC.

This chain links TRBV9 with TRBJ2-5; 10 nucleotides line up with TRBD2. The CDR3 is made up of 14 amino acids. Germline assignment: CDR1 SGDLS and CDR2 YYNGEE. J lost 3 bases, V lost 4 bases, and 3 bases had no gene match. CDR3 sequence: CASSQGLAEETQYF. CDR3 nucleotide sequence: TGTGCCAGCAGCCAAGGACTAGCGGAAGAGACCCAGTACTTC.

As DNA, the CDR3 is TGTGCCAGCAGTCAACTAGCGGGGGCGCTCTCTGGGGCCAACGTCCTGACTTTC. Amino acids: CASSQLAGALSGANVLTF. The chain has TRBV2 and TRBJ2-6; 11 nucleotides match TRBD2. The CDR3 is made up of 18 amino acids. V lost 5 bases to trimming and J lost 0 bases; unmatched junction nucleotides: 6. The V gene's germline CDR1 is SNHLY and CDR2 FYNNEI.

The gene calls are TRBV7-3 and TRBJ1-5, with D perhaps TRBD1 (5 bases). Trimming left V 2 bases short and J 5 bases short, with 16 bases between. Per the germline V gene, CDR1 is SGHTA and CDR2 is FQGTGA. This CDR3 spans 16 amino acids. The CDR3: CASSLWTSEIDQPQHF. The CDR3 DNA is TGTGCCAGCAGCTTATGGACATCAGAGATCGATCAGCCCCAGCATTTT.

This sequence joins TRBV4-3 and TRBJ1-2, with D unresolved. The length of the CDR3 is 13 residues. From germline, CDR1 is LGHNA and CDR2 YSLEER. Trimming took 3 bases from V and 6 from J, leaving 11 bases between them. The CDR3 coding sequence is TGCGCCAGCAGCCAGGAGGTCTTCAATGGCTACACCTTC. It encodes CASSQEVFNGYTF.